Below are 28 T cell receptor beta chains sequenced from a single sample in a study of T-cell reconstitution after alpha-beta-depleted transplantation in children. The TCRbeta library was prepared with unique molecular identifiers. TCRdb reanalysed the PCR reads using MiXCR and keeps one entry per CDR3 protein. The sample yields some 200,000 distinct CDR3 sequences, around 7.7% seen once. The sample in question was PBMCs, mostly from graft donor cells, obtained 360 days after TCRalphabeta/CD19-depleted stem cell transplant. The receptors were sampled from a male patient aged 2-15 years who had a stem cell transplant for acute myeloid leukemia, so the T cells may come from the graft donor.

A remark on this clonotype: The conserved final phenylalanine or tryptophan is absent from the CDR3, which likely points to a read error. The J gene is TRBJ2-1, the V gene TRBV12-3 or TRBV12-4; D gene unclear. The CDR3 consists of 15 residues. Trimming cost V 11 bases and J 5 bases, with 22 bases left between them. CDR3 in DNA: TGTGCCGTCCACCGAAGGCGTGAGAGTCACAATGAGCAGTTCTAC. Encoded protein: CAVHRRRESHNEQFY.

The V and J genes are TRBV20-1 and TRBJ1-2; D call uncertain. CDR1 is DFQATT, CDR2 SNEGSKA, per germline (reference sequence). The V end was cut by 6 bases, the J end by 4 bases, with 12 bases between. The CDR3 runs 12 residues. The CDR3 region has the DNA TGCAGTGCCAGTAAAATAGGCTATGGCTACACCTTC. It encodes CSASKIGYGYTF.

This clonotype has a count of ten or more. The chain is built from TRBV6-5 and TRBJ2-2; possibly TRBD1 or TRBD2 for D (5 bases each). The germline V gene has CDR1 MNHEY and CDR2 SVGAGI. This CDR3 has 14 residues. Deletions cut 0 bases from V and 6 bases from J, with 8 bases between. CDR3 loop: CASSYSRGAGELFF. CDR3 sequence (DNA): TGTGCCAGCAGTTACTCGAGAGGGGCCGGGGAGCTGTTTTTT.

This clonotype was seen a few times. This chain uses TRBV5-5 with TRBJ2-7; perhaps D is TRBD1 or TRBD2 (5 bases each). V was trimmed by 3 bases and J by 3 bases, leaving 22 bases between them. CDR1 SGHKS and CDR2 YYEKEE come from the germline V gene (reference sequence). This CDR3 spans 17 amino acids. The CDR3 loop is CASSWDVRQILLYEQYV. DNA of the CDR3: TGTGCCAGCAGCTGGGACGTGCGGCAGATCTTGCTCTACGAGCAGTACGTC.

For this clonotype: A much larger clone is a single base away; this may be a read error. The chain has TRBV12-3 or TRBV12-4 and TRBJ2-1, with 11 bases that match TRBD2. This CDR3 is 19 amino acids long. With V trimmed by 11 bases and J by 4 bases, 22 bases remained unmatched. The CDR3 sequence is CACSGGSSGRSSWYNEQFF. In nucleotides, the CDR3 is TGTGCCTGCTCAGGGGGGTCTAGCGGGAGGTCAAGTTGGTACAATGAGCAGTTCTTC.

This clonotype was observed a few times. This chain links TRBV4-3 with TRBJ2-3; a weak D match, TRBD2 (5 bases). Looked up from germline, CDR1 is LGHNA and CDR2 is YSLEER. This CDR3 spans 15 amino acids. Trimming stripped 1 base from V and 0 bases from J, with 8 bases between. The CDR3 nucleotides are TGCGCCAGCAGCCAAGGGTCGGGGAGCACAGATACGCAGTATTTT. As protein: CASSQGSGSTDTQYF.

This clonotype turned up a few times. The rearrangement joins TRBV4-3 to TRBJ1-4, with D possibly matching TRBD1 (5 bases). Germline V CDR1 and CDR2: LGHNA, YSLEER. The CDR3 spans 14 residues. V was pared by 0 bases and J by 11 bases, with 13 bases between. The chain's CDR3 is CASSQEGLPGKLFF. The CDR3 nucleotides read TGCGCCAGCAGCCAAGAGGGACTCCCGGGCAAACTGTTTTTT.

A few counts support this clonotype. The DNA for the CDR3 is TGTGCCAGCAGTTTCGCAGGGGGTTTTTCTGGAAACACCATATATTTT. This encodes CASSFAGGFSGNTIYF. This sequence joins TRBV28 and TRBJ1-3; 7 nucleotides align to TRBD1. The ends lost 3 bases at V and 1 base at J; junction bases unmatched: 6. Germline-derived CDR1 and CDR2 are MDHEN and SYDVKM. CDR3 length: 16 residues.

Only a few counts were recorded for this clonotype. This chain uses TRBV5-1 with TRBJ2-7; 9 bases agree with TRBD1. Germline V gene sequence: CDR1 SGHRS, CDR2 YFSETQ. J gave up 3 bases and V 4 bases, and 5 bases lay outside the gene matches. The CDR3 has 14 residues. CDR3 DNA: TGCGCCAGCAGCGCGGGACAGGGAGGCTACGAGCAGTACTTC. Translating it yields CASSAGQGGYEQYF.

This clonotype was recorded many times. The CDR3 protein is CASSRTGSTGELFF. For the CDR3, the DNA is TGTGCCAGCAGTCGGACAGGGAGCACCGGGGAGCTGTTTTTT. The J gene is TRBJ2-2, the V gene TRBV12-3 or TRBV12-4; 8 bases align to TRBD1. Trimming took 5 bases from V and 4 from J; bases not matched to a gene: 3. This CDR3 comprises 14 residues.

V usage is TRBV7-2 and J usage is TRBJ2-7; D might be TRBD1 (5 bases). With 2 bases removed from V and 3 bases from J, the gap between germline ends came to 8 bases. This CDR3 has 13 residues. CDR1 and CDR2 (germline): SGHTA, FQGNSA. CDR3: CASSLRQRYEQYF. CDR3 in DNA: TGTGCCAGCAGCTTACGACAGCGCTACGAGCAGTACTTC.

This clonotype has a handful of counts. J is TRBJ2-1 and V is TRBV4-2; 9 positions agree with TRBD2. Germline trimming cut 2 bases from V and 4 bases from J; bases unmatched to any gene: 3. The V gene's germline CDR1 is LGHNA and CDR2 YNFKEQ. The CDR3 length is 15 residues. Here the CDR3 DNA reads TGTGCCAGCAGCCAACTGACTAGCGGTTACAATGAGCAGTTCTTC. This codes for CASSQLTSGYNEQFF.

This chain connects TRBV20-1 to TRBJ2-1; 10 bases agree with TRBD2. Germline V gives CDR1 DFQATT, CDR2 SNEGSKA (reference sequence). The CDR3 is made up of 17 amino acids. Trimming took 6 bases from V and 4 from J; bases not matched to a gene: 15. The CDR3 protein is CSAKDRLAGGNYNEQFF. In nucleotides, the CDR3 is TGCAGTGCCAAGGACAGATTAGCGGGAGGTAATTACAATGAGCAGTTCTTC.

This clonotype was seen more than once but under ten times. The genes are TRBV5-6 and TRBJ1-2; maybe TRBD1 (5 bases). CDR1 SGHDT and CDR2 YYEEEE come from the germline V gene. The CDR3 spans 14 residues. V was trimmed by 4 bases and J by 8 bases, leaving 18 bases between them. The CDR3 sequence: CASSIPGGARGYTF. CDR3 coding DNA: TGTGCCAGCAGCATCCCCGGAGGGGCACGGGGCTACACCTTC.

This clonotype was seen a few times. The chain uses TRBV4-3 and TRBJ2-7; 10 nucleotides line up with TRBD2. V lost 0 bases, J lost 6 bases, and 8 bases stayed unmatched. There are 16 residues in the CDR3. Germline CDR1 reads LGHNA; CDR2 reads YSLEER. The CDR3 DNA reads TGCGCCAGCAGCCAAGATCTCCCTAGCGGGAGAACCGAGCAGTACTTC. Protein: CASSQDLPSGRTEQYF.

The chain joins TRBV14 to TRBJ2-1; TRBD2 matches 12 bases. The V gene's germline CDR1 is SGHDN and CDR2 FVKESK. CDR3 size: 18 residues. V was pared by 1 base and J by 1 base, with 5 bases of the junction left unmatched. In DNA, the CDR3 is TGTGCCAGCAGCCAAGGACTAGCGGGAGATACGTCCTACAATGAGCAGTTCTTC. This translates into CASSQGLAGDTSYNEQFF.

The rearrangement uses TRBV20-1 and TRBJ2-4, with D tentatively TRBD2 (5 bases). This CDR3 has 17 residues. Germline values: CDR1 DFQATT, CDR2 SNEGSKA (reference sequence). Trimming removed 2 bases from V and 0 bases from J, with 17 bases in between. The CDR3 region is CSARSQLDSVAKNIQYF. Here the CDR3 DNA reads TGCAGTGCTAGATCCCAACTGGACTCCGTAGCCAAAAACATTCAGTACTTC.

This clonotype was detected only a few times. CDR3 nucleotide sequence: TGTGCTAGTGAAGATACGCAGTATTTT. It translates to CASEDTQYF. V gene TRBV7-7 combines with J gene TRBJ2-3, with D hard to call. CDR1 SSHAT and CDR2 FNYEAQ come from the germline V gene (reference sequence). The CDR3 covers 9 residues.

At least ten counts were recorded for this clonotype. The chain links TRBV12-3 or TRBV12-4 to TRBJ2-7, with 8 bases identical to TRBD2. Losses at the gene ends were 7 bases for V and 10 bases for J; bases not matched to a gene: 9. The CDR3 runs to 12 residues. CDR3 amino acids: CASIGSGISQYF. CDR3 nucleotides: TGTGCCAGCATAGGTAGCGGGATATCCCAGTACTTC.

The chain couples TRBV5-6 to TRBJ2-7, with D possibly TRBD2 on 6 matching bases. The CDR3 contains 14 residues. Trimming shortened V by 2 bases and J by 5 bases, and 14 bases separated the two germline ends. Germline CDR1 and CDR2: SGHDT and YYEEEE. DNA of the CDR3: TGTGCCAGCAGCTTTGTCGGGAGTTCCGACGAGCAGTACTTC. Its protein product is CASSFVGSSDEQYF.

The chain couples TRBV18 to TRBJ2-5; the match to TRBD1 covers 10 bases. Germline V gene data show CDR1 as KGHSH and CDR2 as LQKENI. The CDR3 consists of 14 residues. J gave up 3 bases and V 6 bases, and 4 bases lay outside the gene matches. The CDR3 DNA reads TGTGCCAGCTCTCCCGGGACAGGGGAAGAGACCCAGTACTTC. This codes for CASSPGTGEETQYF.

In its sample, this clonotype was seen many times. CDR3 region: CASRLRGGTDTQYF. CDR3 nucleotide sequence: TGTGCCAGCAGACTGCGGGGCGGCACAGATACGCAGTATTTT. This chain connects TRBV12-3 or TRBV12-4 to TRBJ2-3; perhaps TRBD2 as D (6 bases). CDR3 length equals 14 residues. V was pared by 6 bases and J by 1 base, with 11 bases between.

This clonotype was seen repeatedly, ten times or more. The genes are TRBV20-1 and TRBJ2-5, with D possibly being TRBD1 or TRBD2 (6 bases each). The CDR3 sequence is 16 residues long. The germline V and J ends were trimmed by 5 bases and 2 bases, with 21 bases remaining between them. CDR1 and CDR2 from the germline V gene are DFQATT and SNEGSKA (reference sequence). CDR3 coding DNA: TGCAGTGCTGGGGACCCCGGGTCGGGGGCGCAAGAGACCCAGTACTTC. Translation: CSAGDPGSGAQETQYF.

In this sample, this clonotype turned up many times. The chain is built from TRBV5-1 and TRBJ2-3, with 9 bases fitting TRBD2. Germline V gene lookup returns CDR1 SGHRS and CDR2 YFSETQ. The CDR3 runs to 16 residues. Trimming removed 1 base from V and 2 bases from J; junction bases left unmatched: 5. As DNA, the CDR3 is TGCGCCAGCAGCTTGAGACTAGCGGACTTCACAGATACGCAGTATTTT. Translation gives CASSLRLADFTDTQYF.

V and J are TRBV25-1 and TRBJ1-1; tentatively, D is TRBD1 (5 bases). From germline, CDR1 is MGHDK and CDR2 SYGVNS. V was pared by 4 bases and J by 5 bases, with 14 bases between. This CDR3 spans 14 amino acids. Here the CDR3 DNA reads TGTGCCAGCAGTGTATGGGGGGGGGTGACTGAAGCTTTCTTT. Translating it yields CASSVWGGVTEAFF.

This clonotype occurred many times. This chain connects TRBV29-1 to TRBJ2-1, with D tentatively TRBD2 (5 bases). CDR1 SQVTM and CDR2 ANQGSEA come from the germline V gene. This CDR3 is 13 amino acids long. V lost 3 bases and J 10 bases, leaving 16 bases between the germline ends. This CDR3 reads CSVEAERAVEQFF. In DNA form, the CDR3 reads TGCAGCGTTGAGGCCGAGAGAGCGGTCGAGCAGTTCTTC.

This clonotype showed up just a few times. This sequence joins TRBV5-6 and TRBJ2-7, with D unclear. V lost 0 bases to trimming and J lost 3 bases, with 7 bases between them. Looked up from germline, CDR1 is SGHDT and CDR2 is YYEEEE. The CDR3 runs 13 residues. CDR3 nucleotide sequence: TGTGCCAGCAGCTTGGTAGGGCTCTACGAGCAGTACTTC. Translation: CASSLVGLYEQYF.

The chain combines TRBV5-6 with TRBJ2-3; 13 nucleotides line up with TRBD2. CDR1 and CDR2 from the germline V gene are SGHDT and YYEEEE. J was trimmed by 1 base and V by 2 bases; bases with no gene match: 4. The CDR3 sequence is 17 residues long. CDR3 sequence reads: CASSFGTSGIRTDTQYF. CDR3 sequence (DNA): TGTGCCAGCAGCTTTGGGACTAGCGGGATCCGCACAGATACGCAGTATTTT.